The 15 T cell receptor beta chains below were found in one sample sequenced in a study of T cells of healthy individuals. TCRdb reprocessed the 5' RACE reads via MiXCR and lists one record per CDR3 protein. The data show around 100,000 distinct CDR3 sequences, with approximately 15% seen just once and roughly 6.1% held by the top ten. Receptors were obtained from a human donor in good health.

The chain's CDR3 is CASSVDRDRGIDQPQHF. CDR3 bases: TGTGCCAGCAGCGTGGACCGGGACAGGGGGATCGATCAGCCCCAGCATTTT. This chain connects TRBV5-8 to TRBJ1-5, with 11 bases identical to TRBD1. V gave up 4 bases and J gave up 5 bases; unmatched junction bases: 11. CDR1 is SGHTS and CDR2 is YDEGEE in the germline V gene. The CDR3 spans 17 residues.

About this clonotype itself: The junction differs from germline at one of its ends, possibly a read error. This chain joins TRBV15 and TRBJ2-1; D is possibly TRBD1 or TRBD2 (5 bases each). The CDR3 runs 16 residues. Germline V lookup: CDR1 LNHNV, CDR2 YYDKDF (reference sequence). Here the CDR3 DNA reads TGTGCCACCAACAGAGATCCGGGACGGATTTACAATGAGCAGTTCTTC. Translating it yields CATNRDPGRIYNEQFF.

The CDR3 loop reads CASQTGGRETQYF. CDR3 nucleotide sequence: TGTGCCAGCCAAACAGGGGGCCGGGAGACCCAGTACTTC. The V gene is TRBV12-3 or TRBV12-4, the J gene TRBJ2-5; 9 bases agree with TRBD1. Trimming cost V 8 bases and J 5 bases; bases outside gene matches: 6. The CDR3 totals 13 residues.

The chain recombines TRBV7-2 with TRBJ2-3; D not resolved. V lost 2 bases, J lost 4 bases, and 4 bases lay in between. This CDR3 comprises 12 residues. CDR1 and CDR2 from the germline V gene are SGHTA and FQGNSA. CDR3 nucleotide sequence: TGTGCCAGCAGCTTAATCCCAGATACGCAGTATTTT. The encoded protein is CASSLIPDTQYF.

The V and J genes are TRBV18 and TRBJ2-1, with D perhaps matching TRBD1 (5 bases). The V end lost 2 bases, the J end lost 5 bases, and 7 bases lay between the germline ends. Germline V gene sequence: CDR1 KGHSH, CDR2 LQKENI. The CDR3 loop spans 13 amino acids. The CDR3 region has the DNA TGTGCCAGCTCACCAGACAGAGACAATGAGCAGTTCTTC. It is translated as CASSPDRDNEQFF.

This clonotype was detected a few times. This chain links TRBV15 with TRBJ2-7, with 8 bases aligning to TRBD1. Germline loops: CDR1 LNHNV, CDR2 YYDKDF (reference sequence). V lost 3 bases and J lost 4; bases outside the gene matches: 5. The CDR3 is 14 amino acids. CDR3 protein: CATSRRQGLYEQYF. The DNA of the CDR3 is TGTGCCACCAGCAGGAGACAGGGGTTGTACGAGCAGTACTTC.

This chain uses TRBV6-5 with TRBJ2-2, with 8 bases fitting TRBD2. V trimming: 6 bases; J trimming: 6 bases; junction bases outside the gene matches: 3. CDR1 and CDR2 from the germline V gene are MNHEY and SVGAGI. This CDR3 region has 13 residues. CDR3 amino acids: CASSRLASGELFF. The CDR3 nucleotides are TGTGCCAGCAGCCGACTAGCGTCCGGGGAGCTGTTTTTT.

This clonotype showed up just a few times. V is TRBV5-6 and J is TRBJ2-7; 8 bases map to TRBD2. The CDR3 is made up of 20 amino acids. V trimming: 5 bases; J trimming: 3 bases; junction bases outside the gene matches: 25. CDR1 is SGHDT, CDR2 YYEEEE, per germline. The CDR3 reads CASSRTYLGTDLLAGYEQYF. CDR3 bases: TGTGCCAGCAGTCGTACCTACCTCGGGACCGACCTTCTAGCGGGCTACGAGCAGTACTTC.

V is TRBV28 and J is TRBJ2-7; 9 bases align to TRBD1. From germline, CDR1 is MDHEN and CDR2 SYDVKM. This CDR3 is built from 12 residues. V shed 6 bases, J shed 5 bases, and the junction held 2 bases outside the gene matches. CDR3 in DNA: TGTGCCAGCAGCAGGACAGGGGACGAGCAGTACTTC. This translates into CASSRTGDEQYF.

J is TRBJ2-7 and V is TRBV6-5; TRBD2 matches at 8 bases. Trimming at V came to 2 bases and at J to 4 bases, leaving 7 bases not matched to a gene. Germline V CDR1 and CDR2: MNHEY, SVGAGI. The CDR3 is 15 amino acids. The CDR3 DNA follows: TGTGCCAGCAGTTACGCCGGGAGGGCCGGGTACGAGCAGTACTTC. As protein: CASSYAGRAGYEQYF.

This clonotype was found a few times. This chain uses TRBV5-4 with TRBJ2-2; 8 bases are shared with TRBD2. Unmatched junction bases numbered 9, after V lost 2 bases and J lost 0 bases. The length of the CDR3 is 18 residues. CDR1 is SGHNT, CDR2 YYREEE, per germline (reference sequence). The CDR3 reads CASSFSIAGIANTGELFF. CDR3 in DNA: TGTGCCAGCAGCTTCTCGATAGCGGGAATCGCGAACACCGGGGAGCTGTTTTTT.

The rearrangement joins TRBV6-6 to TRBJ2-5; possible D gene TRBD1, 5 bases. In germline, CDR1 is MNHNY, CDR2 SVGAGI (reference sequence). This CDR3 region has 13 residues. V lost 10 bases and J lost 2, with 14 bases in between. CDR3 bases: TGTGCCACGACCCAACAGGCTCAAGAGACCCAGTACTTC. Encoded protein: CATTQQAQETQYF.

This rearrangement joins TRBV6-5 to TRBJ2-5; 7 positions agree with TRBD1. From germline, CDR1 is MNHEY and CDR2 SVGAGI. The CDR3 sequence is 14 residues long. The junction had 3 bases not matched to a gene; V was cut back by 5 bases and J by 0 bases. As DNA, the CDR3 is TGTGCCAGCAGTACGACAGGGTACCAAGAGACCCAGTACTTC. Translated: CASSTTGYQETQYF.

The chain uses TRBV9 and TRBJ2-3, with D perhaps matching TRBD1 or TRBD2 (6 bases each). The CDR3 consists of 15 residues. V was pared by 0 bases and J by 3 bases, with 11 bases between. Germline CDR1 and CDR2: SGDLS and YYNGEE. CDR3 region: CASSVVGGRTDTQYF. CDR3 DNA sequence: TGTGCCAGCAGCGTAGTGGGGGGCCGAACAGATACGCAGTATTTT.

The rearrangement joins TRBV28 to TRBJ2-7; D is perhaps TRBD2 (6 bases). The CDR3 is 13 residues long. The germline gives CDR1 MDHEN, CDR2 SYDVKM. Trimming cost V 6 bases and J 3 bases, with 12 bases left between them. In DNA, the CDR3 is TGTGCCAGCAGACGGGGACTTAACTACGAGCAGTACTTC. This sequence encodes CASRRGLNYEQYF.